The 14 T cell receptor beta chains in this list originate from one sample, sequenced in a study of T cell responses to AZD1222 COVID-19 vaccine. TCRdb keeps only in-frame clones here, not all; method: immunoSEQ multiplex PCR. The top ten hold 1% to 1.5% of the sample, which has approximately 110,000 clones, 80% to 95% seen once. Sequencing was performed on peripheral blood, taken on day 0 of AZD1222 vaccination. These receptors were taken from an adult in good health.

The genes are TRBV9 and TRBJ2-5, with 7 bases lining up with TRBD2. Losses at the gene ends were 3 bases for V and 4 bases for J; bases not matched to a gene: 6. Per germline, CDR1 SGDLS and CDR2 YYNGEE. This CDR3 has 14 residues. The CDR3 region has the DNA TGTGCCAGCAGCGACACCGGGACTACAGAGACCCAGTACTTC. It specifies CASSDTGTTETQYF.

The V call is TRBV27, the J call TRBJ2-2; 10 nucleotides match TRBD1. Trimming at V came to 1 base and at J to 4 bases, leaving 0 bases not matched to a gene. This CDR3 comprises 15 residues. From germline, CDR1 is MNHEY and CDR2 SMNVEV (reference sequence). This CDR3 reads CASSLWTGGTGELFF. The DNA of the CDR3 is TGTGCCAGCAGTTTATGGACAGGGGGCACCGGGGAGCTGTTTTTT.

The J gene is TRBJ1-2, the V gene TRBV19, with TRBD1 identical over 7 bases. The CDR3 runs 15 residues. The germline CDR1 and CDR2 sequences are LNHDA and SQIVND (reference sequence). V lost 7 bases, J lost 3 bases, and 11 bases stayed unmatched. The CDR3 nucleotides read TGTGCCAGTAACCCATCGCCGGGACAGCACTATGGCTACACCTTC. It yields the protein CASNPSPGQHYGYTF. The full variable domain, with the rest looked up from reference TRBV19 and TRBJ1-2, is DGGITQSPKYLFRKEGQNVTLSCEQNLNHDAMYWYRQDPGQGLRLIYYSQIVNDFQKGDIAEGYSVSREKKESFPLTVTSAQKNPTAFYLCASNPSPGQHYGYTFGSGTRLTVV.

The V call is TRBV24-1, the J call TRBJ2-2, with D unresolved. The CDR3 runs 12 residues. Germline V gene data show CDR1 as KGHDR and CDR2 as SFDVKD. Deletions cut 0 bases from V and 10 bases from J, with 5 bases between. CDR3 sequence reads: CATSDLREELFF. The CDR3 DNA follows: TGTGCCACCAGTGATTTGAGGGAGGAGCTGTTTTTT.

This rearrangement joins TRBV6-2 or TRBV6-3 to TRBJ1-1; D gene ambiguous. Trimming shortened V by 2 bases and J by 1 base, and 5 bases separated the two germline ends. Looked up from germline, CDR1 is MNHEY and CDR2 is SVGEGT. There are 13 residues in the CDR3. This CDR3 reads CASSYRGNTEAFF. The CDR3 DNA is TGTGCCAGCAGTTACCGGGGGAACACTGAAGCTTTCTTT.

The V call is TRBV3-1 (or the pseudogene TRBV3-2), the J call TRBJ1-4, with TRBD1 as a possible D gene (5 bases). The CDR3 consists of 14 residues. CDR1 and CDR2 (germline): LGHDT, YNNKEL (reference sequence). With 3 bases removed from V and 5 bases from J, the gap between germline ends came to 10 bases. Here the CDR3 reads CASSQDGANEKLFF. The CDR3 nucleotides read TGTGCCAGCAGCCAGGACGGGGCAAATGAAAAACTGTTTTTT.

V and J are TRBV30 and TRBJ1-2; TRBD1 agrees at 10 bases. With V trimmed by 4 bases and J by 2 bases, 4 bases remained unmatched. The germline V gene has CDR1 GTSNPN and CDR2 SVGIG (reference sequence). The CDR3 length is 14 residues. The CDR3 bases are TGTGCCTGGACCCCGGACAGGGGGAACTATGGCTACACCTTC. Translated, it gives CAWTPDRGNYGYTF.

The chain has TRBV12-5 and TRBJ2-3, with 9 bases that match TRBD2. CDR1 and CDR2 (germline): LGHNT, FRNRAP. Trimming at V came to 3 bases and at J to 3 bases, leaving 7 bases not matched to a gene. The CDR3 length is 16 residues. The CDR3 reads CASGLGSGGPTDTQYF. In DNA, the CDR3 is TGTGCTAGTGGTTTAGGTAGCGGGGGCCCAACAGATACGCAGTATTTT.

The chain carries TRBV11-2 and TRBJ2-3; D unresolved. Germline V gives CDR1 SGHAT, CDR2 FQNNGV. V was trimmed by 1 base and J by 2 bases, leaving 10 bases between them. CDR3 length equals 15 residues. CDR3 sequence: CASSLGSVPTDTQYF. The DNA of the CDR3 is TGTGCCAGCAGCTTAGGGAGCGTCCCCACAGATACGCAGTATTTT.

The rearrangement joins TRBV4-3 to TRBJ2-2, with TRBD1 matching over 9 bases. The CDR3 loop spans 15 amino acids. V was clipped by 1 base and J by 5 bases; unmatched bases: 2. Germline V gene sequence: CDR1 LGHNA, CDR2 YSLEER. CDR3 nucleotides: TGCGCCAGCAGCCAAGCGGACAGGGGAACCGGGGAGCTGTTTTTT. Residues: CASSQADRGTGELFF.

This sequence joins TRBV6-5 and TRBJ1-6, with D perhaps matching TRBD1 (6 bases). V was pared by 2 bases and J by 10 bases, with 12 bases between. CDR1 MNHEY and CDR2 SVGAGI come from the germline V gene. The CDR3 consists of 14 residues. CDR3 sequence: CASSYMGASSPLHF. CDR3 sequence (DNA): TGTGCCAGCAGTTACATGGGGGCGTCATCACCCCTCCACTTT.

The sample holds one count of this clone. The chain joins TRBV11-2 to TRBJ2-7; D is uncertain. Germline loops: CDR1 SGHAT, CDR2 FQNNGV. This CDR3 comprises 13 residues. V gave up 1 base and J gave up 3 bases, with 7 bases separating them. The CDR3 is CASSLGLDYEQYF. The CDR3 bases are TGTGCCAGCAGCTTAGGACTGGACTACGAGCAGTACTTC.

This chain links TRBV6-1 with TRBJ2-7, with D uncertain. CDR1 and CDR2 from the germline V gene are MNHNS and SASEGT. There are 15 residues in the CDR3. Trimming removed 2 bases at V and 6 bases at J, with 17 bases between. The CDR3: CASSEKSYLGGEQYF. DNA of the CDR3: TGTGCCAGCAGTGAAAAATCATACCTCGGTGGCGAGCAGTACTTC.

The chain uses TRBV7-9 and TRBJ2-7, with D possibly being TRBD1 (7 bases). Trimming removed 1 base from V and 6 bases from J, with 13 bases in between. CDR3 length: 14 amino acids. Germline CDR1 SEHNR, CDR2 FQNEAQ (reference sequence). CDR3 sequence: CASSLDGGGSEQYF. Written as DNA, the CDR3 is TGTGCCAGCAGCTTAGACGGAGGGGGCAGCGAGCAGTACTTC. The full variable domain, completed using reference TRBV7-9 and TRBJ2-7, is DTGVSQNPRHKITKRGQNVTFRCDPISEHNRLYWYRQTLGQGPEFLTYFQNEAQLEKSRLLSDRFSAERPKGSFSTLEIQRTEQGDSAMYLCASSLDGGGSEQYFGPGTRLTVT.